This TCR beta chain is drawn from a study of blood T cell repertoires in COVID-19. Background on the study: Acute and convalescent COVID-19 specimens originated in the United States, Italy and Spain. T cells, B-cell-depleted T cells, or PBMCs supplied cDNA or gDNA.

Sequencing used immunoSEQ multiplex PCR; TCRdb keeps in-frame clones, though not all of them. The sample yields about 310,000 clones, roughly 90% seen once. Patients of the Seattle cohort, enrolled during active infection, were followed longitudinally. Germline trimming cut 6 bases from V and 6 bases from J; bases unmatched to any gene: 11. There are 15 residues in the CDR3. The germline CDR1 and CDR2 sequences are MGHDK and SYGVNS. This sequence was found in a woman aged 25-40 years with COVID-19, enrolled during active disease. The chain employs TRBV25-1 and TRBJ2-7, with TRBD1 matching over 10 bases. Sequenced material: peripheral blood. The CDR3 sequence: CASRNTGTGVGEQYF. The CDR3 DNA reads TGTGCCAGCAGGAACACCGGGACAGGGGTAGGCGAGCAGTACTTC.